The subject of this entry is one TCR beta chain. Antigen unknown. CDR3 length equals 15 residues. Trimming took 5 bases from V and 4 from J, leaving 12 bases between them. Looked up from germline, CDR1 is SEHNR and CDR2 is FQNEAQ (reference sequence). PCR was performed using 60 Vbeta and 13 Jbeta primers. The data were produced by immunoSEQ multiplex PCR, yet TCRdb's version contains in-frame clones alone and is incomplete. Of more than 95,000 clones in the sample, roughly 85% are singletons; the top ten hold around 20%. This entry belongs to a study of cytomegalovirus exposure and HLA in healthy donors. Overall study results and limits: Altogether, around 160 TCR beta chains were recorded as cytomegalovirus-associated. Researchers had no immune exposure information except CMV serostatus available.

The chain links TRBV7-9 to TRBJ1-6; D is unclear. Sequencing was carried out using PBMCs. This clonotype originated in a man between 18 and 35 years old in good health and CMV-seropositive. The DNA for the CDR3 is TGTGCCAGCAGCCCCCAAGAGAATTATAATTCACCCCTCCACTTT. This sequence encodes CASSPQENYNSPLHF.